The clone carrying this T cell receptor beta chain has ten or more counts. Its antigen is as yet unknown. The source of the sample is a study of T cell repertoires in cytomegalovirus infection. Study-level points and caveats: The ex vivo response showed dominance by HLA-C-restricted CMV-specific TCR beta clonotypes.

The CDR3 loop spans 15 amino acids. V lost 3 bases and J lost 7; bases outside the gene matches: 8. Germline-derived CDR1 and CDR2 are MNHEY and SMNVEV (reference sequence). TCRdb called the reads again in MiXCR, with one record for every CDR3 protein. Of under 600,000 distinct CDR3 sequences detected, 16% appear once; the ten largest clones hold 24%. The sequence derives from a human donor in good health (CMV status not recorded). Some clones in this sample may be carry-over from other donors' samples. Specimen: CD8+ T cells from PBMCs. The genes are TRBV27 and TRBJ2-1; the match to TRBD2 covers 8 bases. CDR3 amino acids: CASSFPGRGKNEQFF. DNA of the CDR3: TGTGCCAGCAGTTTCCCCGGGAGGGGCAAGAATGAGCAGTTCTTC.